This T cell receptor (beta chain) emerged from a study of long-term antiretroviral therapy in people with HIV. Run at survey level, the immunoSEQ assay was version v3.0. Libraries were prepared by immunoSEQ multiplex PCR; TCRdb keeps only in-frame clonotypes and omits some of them. The sample yields approximately 25,000 clones, roughly 85% seen once. The CDR3 extends over 17 amino acids. Germline trimming cut 5 bases from V and 0 bases from J; bases unmatched to any gene: 8. The germline gives CDR1 SGHTA, CDR2 FQGNSA. This TCR was sampled from a man younger than 30 with HIV. The sample here was unsorted PBMCs, taken 0.8 years before starting antiretroviral therapy. The chain has TRBV7-2 and TRBJ2-5; 11 nucleotides line up with TRBD2. In DNA, the CDR3 is TGTGCCAGCAGCACGGGACTAGCGGTTACGTACCAAGAGACCCAGTACTTC. Translating gives CASSTGLAVTYQETQYF.